The 27 T cell receptor beta chains given below trace back to one sample, sequenced in a study of shared clonotypes between healthy human individuals. Using immunoSEQ multiplex PCR, the repertoire was profiled, and TCRdb retains in-frame clones only, with some absent. Among approximately 590,000 clones, around 95% were seen once, and the ten largest hold 0.09% to 0.13%. Selected positively for CCR7 and CD45RO-negative, naive CD8 cells excluded terminally differentiated effector memory CD45RA+ cells. Sequenced: naive CD8+ T cells sorted from blood. All receptors derive from a young woman in good health.

The chain has TRBV7-9 and TRBJ2-7, with D maybe TRBD1 (5 bases). Trimming took off 1 base at V and 2 bases at J, with 15 bases between the two ends. Per the germline V gene, CDR1 is SEHNR and CDR2 is FQNEAQ (reference sequence). This CDR3 has 16 residues. The CDR3 is CASSLGQGRSTYEQYF. DNA of the CDR3: TGTGCCAGCAGCTTAGGTCAGGGTAGATCGACCTACGAGCAGTACTTC.

This clone has just a few counts. V gene TRBV28 combines with J gene TRBJ1-5; no clear D. CDR1 and CDR2 from the germline V gene are MDHEN and SYDVKM. The CDR3 has 14 amino acids. Trimming cost V 8 bases and J 0 bases, with 11 bases left between them. Here the CDR3 DNA reads TGTGCCAGCGCGAGGGCGTATAGCAATCAGCCCCAGCATTTT. The encoded protein is CASARAYSNQPQHF.

The V gene is TRBV29-1, the J gene TRBJ2-1; D unclear. V lost 6 bases and J lost 6, with 15 bases in between. Germline assignment: CDR1 SQVTM and CDR2 ANQGSEA. The CDR3 is made up of 13 amino acids. The CDR3 DNA is TGCAGCGTCGAACGACCGATATCCAATGAGCAGTTCTTC. Amino acids: CSVERPISNEQFF.

J is TRBJ2-7 and V is TRBV28; D perhaps matches TRBD2 (5 bases). Germline V gene lookup returns CDR1 MDHEN and CDR2 SYDVKM. V was shortened by 5 bases and J by 5 bases, with 7 bases between the two germline ends. The CDR3 runs 11 residues. CDR3 protein: CASSGADEQYF. In DNA form, the CDR3 reads TGTGCCAGCAGTGGAGCGGACGAGCAGTACTTC.

The rearrangement joins TRBV4-1 to TRBJ2-7; D is unclear. Germline values: CDR1 MGHRA, CDR2 YSYEKL. V lost 3 bases and J 3 bases, leaving 9 bases between the germline ends. The CDR3 is 13 residues long. CDR3 sequence reads: CASSQFGGYEQYF. CDR3 nucleotides: TGCGCCAGCAGCCAGTTTGGCGGCTACGAGCAGTACTTC.

The V call is TRBV7-3, the J call TRBJ2-1; D unresolved. This CDR3 contains 14 residues. Deletions cut 5 bases from V and 5 bases from J, with 13 bases between. Germline V CDR1 and CDR2: SGHTA, FQGTGA. The CDR3 DNA sequence: TGTGCCAGCAGCAAAGAGGCTGGAGACAATGAGCAGTTCTTC. This codes for CASSKEAGDNEQFF.

The genes are TRBV28 and TRBJ1-5, with D possibly TRBD1 on 5 matching bases. V shed 7 bases and J shed 0 bases, with 13 bases lying between them. CDR3 length: 15 amino acids. Germline lookup yields CDR1 MDHEN and CDR2 SYDVKM. Here the CDR3 reads CASTPVGDSNQPQHF. Here the CDR3 DNA reads TGTGCCAGCACCCCAGTGGGGGATAGCAATCAGCCCCAGCATTTT.

V usage is TRBV19 and J usage is TRBJ1-4, with 9 bases lining up with TRBD1. The CDR3 sequence is 15 residues long. After removal of 3 bases from V and 3 bases from J, the junction contained 2 bases not matched to a gene. Germline-derived CDR1 and CDR2 are LNHDA and SQIVND (reference sequence). CDR3: CASSMWTGANEKLFF. CDR3 DNA: TGTGCCAGTAGTATGTGGACAGGGGCTAATGAAAAACTGTTTTTT.

J is TRBJ1-2 and V is TRBV6-5; D is possibly TRBD1 (6 bases). The germline gives CDR1 MNHEY, CDR2 SVGAGI. V shed 4 bases and J shed 5 bases, with 14 bases lying between them. The CDR3 runs to 14 residues. CDR3 sequence (DNA): TGTGCCAGCAGTTCCCGTACAGGGACGTATGGCTACACCTTC. Its translation is CASSSRTGTYGYTF.

This chain links TRBV7-9 with TRBJ1-3; TRBD1 matches 7 bases. This CDR3 region has 18 residues. With V trimmed by 5 bases and J by 2 bases, 15 bases remained unmatched. Germline V gene sequence: CDR1 SEHNR, CDR2 FQNEAQ (reference sequence). Here the CDR3 reads CASSLRTGQRLTGNTIYF. For the CDR3, the DNA is TGTGCCAGCAGCCTAAGGACAGGCCAAAGGCTTACTGGAAACACCATATATTTT.

The chain uses TRBV2 and TRBJ2-7; 16 nucleotides match TRBD2. The germline gives CDR1 SNHLY, CDR2 FYNNEI. V lost 9 bases, J lost 4 bases, and 12 bases stayed unmatched. This CDR3 has 17 amino acids. DNA for the CDR3: TGTGCCAGTAGTCCGGGACTAGCGGGAGGGCCTTTGTACGAGCAGTACTTC. Translating it yields CASSPGLAGGPLYEQYF. The full variable domain, in which reference TRBV2 and TRBJ2-7 provide the parts outside the CDR3, is EPEVTQTPSHQVTQMGQEVILRCVPISNHLYFYWYRQILGQKVEFLVSFYNNEISEKSEIFDDQFSVERPDGSNFTLKIRSTKLEDSAMYFCASSPGLAGGPLYEQYFGPGTRLTVT.

The CDR3 loop is CSVASIPASGRARNEQFF. CDR3 nucleotides: TGCAGCGTTGCCTCAATTCCCGCTAGCGGGAGGGCCCGAAATGAGCAGTTCTTC. The chain carries TRBV29-1 and TRBJ2-1, with 12 bases aligning to TRBD2. Germline CDR1 is SQVTM and CDR2 is ANQGSEA. The CDR3 runs 18 residues. Trimming at V came to 4 bases and at J to 7 bases, leaving 17 bases not matched to a gene.

The gene calls are TRBV19 and TRBJ2-4; 9 bases map to TRBD2. This CDR3 has 16 residues. Germline values: CDR1 LNHDA, CDR2 SQIVND (reference sequence). The V segment lost 3 bases and the J segment 3 bases; nucleotides outside the gene matches: 6. CDR3 loop: CASSILSTSGKNIQYF. CDR3 in DNA: TGTGCCAGTAGTATCCTCTCGACTAGCGGCAAAAACATTCAGTACTTC.

The V gene is TRBV13, the J gene TRBJ1-3; 7 nucleotides line up with TRBD1. Germline lookup yields CDR1 PRHDT and CDR2 FYEKMQ (reference sequence). This CDR3 has 15 residues. V shed 0 bases and J 4 bases; nucleotides not matched to a gene: 3. The CDR3 nucleotides read TGTGCCAGCAGCTTAGGCAGGGGGGGAGGAAACACCATATATTTT. Translating gives CASSLGRGGGNTIYF.

V gene TRBV7-2 combines with J gene TRBJ2-7; TRBD1 matches 7 bases. CDR1 is SGHTA and CDR2 is FQGNSA in the germline V gene. The CDR3 spans 13 residues. V shed 6 bases and J 5 bases; nucleotides not matched to a gene: 7. The CDR3 loop reads CASSSGQSHEQYF. The CDR3 coding sequence is TGTGCCAGCAGTTCGGGACAGTCCCACGAGCAGTACTTC.

The chain has TRBV10-3 and TRBJ2-7; tentative D call: TRBD1 (6 bases). The V gene's germline CDR1 is ENHRY and CDR2 SYGVKD. The CDR3 is made up of 15 amino acids. V was clipped by 10 bases and J by 0 bases, with 19 bases between them. The CDR3 DNA follows: TGTGCCACGTACGGAATTACAGGGAACTCCTACGAGCAGTACTTC. This gives the protein CATYGITGNSYEQYF.

The chain links TRBV5-6 to TRBJ2-7; 8 bases map to TRBD1. With 3 bases clipped from V and 0 bases from J, the junction kept 8 bases outside the gene matches. The CDR3 contains 16 residues. The germline V gene has CDR1 SGHDT and CDR2 YYEEEE. The CDR3 nucleotides read TGTGCCAGCAGCTCTTTCAGGGGGCTGAGCTCCTACGAGCAGTACTTC. This gives the protein CASSSFRGLSSYEQYF.

This chain connects TRBV11-2 to TRBJ2-5; TRBD1 is a possible D gene (7 bases). Germline V lookup: CDR1 SGHAT, CDR2 FQNNGV. V dropped 5 bases and J dropped 5 bases, with 21 bases sitting between them. This CDR3 has 16 amino acids. This CDR3 reads CASSRPRQGGRETQYF. The CDR3 coding sequence is TGTGCCAGCAGCCGGCCTCGGCAGGGGGGCCGTGAGACCCAGTACTTC.

To note about this clone: Compared with germline, one end of the junction differs, possibly owing to a read error. This sample includes further DNA sequences coding for the same CDR3. The rearrangement uses TRBV11-2 and TRBJ2-3; possible D gene TRBD1, 5 bases. The CDR3 contains 15 residues. Germline-derived CDR1 and CDR2 are SGHAT and FQNNGV. In nucleotides, the CDR3 is TGTGCCAGCAGTTTAGGGGTAATTAGCACAGATACGCAGTATTTT. Its protein is CASSLGVISTDTQYF.

CDR3 protein: CASSIWLGDGNEQFF. The CDR3 DNA follows: TGTGCCAGTAGTATTTGGCTAGGGGATGGAAATGAGCAGTTCTTC. The chain uses TRBV19 and TRBJ2-1; TRBD1 is a possible D gene (5 bases). V was clipped by 3 bases and J by 7 bases, with 16 bases between them. The CDR3 length is 15 residues. Germline CDR1 is LNHDA and CDR2 is SQIVND (reference sequence).

This clone appeared once. This chain links TRBV19 with TRBJ2-5; perhaps TRBD2 as D (6 bases). Trimming cost V 4 bases and J 3 bases, with 12 bases left between them. Germline lookup yields CDR1 LNHDA and CDR2 SQIVND (reference sequence). The CDR3 consists of 14 residues. The CDR3 sequence: CASSKGLVKETQYF. The CDR3 region has the DNA TGTGCCAGTAGTAAGGGACTGGTAAAAGAGACCCAGTACTTC.

V gene TRBV5-4 combines with J gene TRBJ2-7; D may be TRBD1 (5 bases). The CDR3 extends over 13 amino acids. The germline V gene encodes CDR1 SGHNT and CDR2 YYREEE (reference sequence). V lost 0 bases, J lost 3 bases, and 7 bases lay in between. CDR3 bases: TGTGCCAGCAGCTTGGACACAGGCTACGAGCAGTACTTC. This translates into CASSLDTGYEQYF.

V and J are TRBV7-9 and TRBJ2-5; D is uncertain. Germline-derived CDR1 and CDR2 are SEHNR and FQNEAQ (reference sequence). Trimming shortened V by 3 bases and J by 1 base, and 6 bases separated the two germline ends. This CDR3 region has 13 residues. The CDR3 nucleotides are TGTGCCAGCAGCTTCGACACCCAAGAGACCCAGTACTTC. This gives the protein CASSFDTQETQYF.

The chain couples TRBV7-9 to TRBJ2-2; D is perhaps TRBD1 or TRBD2 (5 bases each). Trimming removed 2 bases at V and 5 bases at J, with 12 bases between. The CDR3 has 15 residues. Germline V gene data show CDR1 as SEHNR and CDR2 as FQNEAQ (reference sequence). The CDR3 DNA reads as TGTGCCAGCAGCTTACCCCTGGGACCTACCGGGGAGCTGTTTTTT. It translates to CASSLPLGPTGELFF.

The genes are TRBV19 and TRBJ1-5; unclear D gene. Germline lookup yields CDR1 LNHDA and CDR2 SQIVND (reference sequence). Trimming stripped 2 bases from V and 2 bases from J, with 10 bases between. This CDR3 is built from 15 residues. CDR3 sequence (DNA): TGTGCCAGTAGTATAATCCCCGAGGGCAATCAGCCCCAGCATTTT. It yields the protein CASSIIPEGNQPQHF. The variable domain in full, with the rest retrieved from reference TRBV19 and TRBJ1-5, is DGGITQSPKYLFRKEGQNVTLSCEQNLNHDAMYWYRQDPGQGLRLIYYSQIVNDFQKGDIAEGYSVSREKKESFPLTVTSAQKNPTAFYLCASSIIPEGNQPQHFGDGTRLSIL.

This chain uses TRBV9 with TRBJ1-5; 7 bases line up with TRBD1. The germline CDR1 and CDR2 sequences are SGDLS and YYNGEE. V was pared by 4 bases and J by 1 base, with 2 bases of the junction left unmatched. This CDR3 spans 14 amino acids. Written as DNA, the CDR3 is TGTGCCAGCAGCACAGGGGAGAGCAATCAGCCCCAGCATTTT. Translation gives CASSTGESNQPQHF.

The chain employs TRBV5-1 and TRBJ2-7; 7 bases line up with TRBD2. The CDR3 spans 15 residues. Germline V lookup: CDR1 SGHRS, CDR2 YFSETQ. V trimming: 1 base; J trimming: 4 bases; junction bases outside the gene matches: 8. CDR3 sequence reads: CASSLKRRGEYEQYF. CDR3 DNA sequence: TGCGCCAGCAGCTTGAAGAGACGGGGGGAATACGAGCAGTACTTC.